The 17 T cell receptor beta chains listed next were all sequenced from one sample in a study of immune cell composition in non-small cell lung cancer (dated by TCRdb to about 2017). Normal lung samples came from the same patient and consisted of non-adjacent lung tissue collected as far from the tumour as possible, at a distance of at least 3 cm. Libraries were constructed by the immunoSEQ multiplex PCR assay. In its TCRdb copy, this immuneACCESS table keeps in-frame sequences only and misses some clones. Where compared with another copy, unresolved V genes explain less than half of these, and the others have no known cause. This sample is represented by approximately 6,600 clones; approximately 77% of them were singletons. The ten largest clones take up less than 8% of the sample. The sequencing sample was made of non-adjacent lung tissue. The source of these receptors is a human donor with non-small cell lung cancer.

The CDR3 reads CASSEKGASAGELFF. CDR3 nucleotide sequence: TGCGCCAGCAGTGAGAAGGGGGCGTCGGCCGGGGAGCTGTTTTTT. V and J are TRBV10-1 and TRBJ2-2; 7 bases are a match to TRBD1. The CDR3 contains 15 residues. V shed 2 bases and J 6 bases; nucleotides not matched to a gene: 6. CDR1 is WNHNN and CDR2 is SYGVQD in the germline V gene (reference sequence).

The CDR3 is CSVEVAGDSNQPQHF. CDR3 in DNA: TGCAGCGTTGAAGTCGCGGGGGATAGCAATCAGCCCCAGCATTTT. The chain combines TRBV29-1 with TRBJ1-5; maybe TRBD1 (5 bases). V gave up 1 base and J gave up 0 bases, with 10 bases separating them. The CDR3 has 15 amino acids. CDR1 is SQVTM and CDR2 is ANQGSEA in the germline V gene.

The chain's CDR3 is CASSFYAGPTDTQYF. CDR3 in DNA: TGTGCCAGCAGTTTCTATGCGGGACCCACAGATACGCAGTATTTT. The chain recombines TRBV28 with TRBJ2-3; D is perhaps TRBD2 (6 bases). V lost 3 bases to trimming and J lost 2 bases, with 12 bases between them. This CDR3 contains 15 residues. The V gene's germline CDR1 is MDHEN and CDR2 SYDVKM. The full variable domain, in which reference TRBV28 and TRBJ2-3 provide the parts outside the CDR3, is DVKVTQSSRYLVKRTGEKVFLECVQDMDHENMFWYRQDPGLGLRLIYFSYDVKMKEKGDIPEGYSVSREKKERFSLILESASTNQTSMYLCASSFYAGPTDTQYFGPGTRLTVL.

The chain has TRBV2 and TRBJ2-2; D is perhaps TRBD1 (5 bases). The CDR3 sequence is 15 residues long. Per germline, CDR1 SNHLY and CDR2 FYNNEI. The V gene lost 6 bases and the J gene lost 4 bases, with 15 bases spanning the gap. Here the CDR3 DNA reads TGTGCCAGCAGACCCCTTGACAGATCCACCGGGGAGCTGTTTTTT. Its translation: CASRPLDRSTGELFF.

The CDR3 DNA sequence: TGTGCCAGCAGACGGTCCGGGGGGGAAGAAAAACTGTTTTTT. Translating it yields CASRRSGGEEKLFF. The rearrangement links TRBV27 to TRBJ1-4, with a tentative D call TRBD1 (5 bases). CDR3 length equals 14 residues. Per germline, CDR1 MNHEY and CDR2 SMNVEV (reference sequence). V dropped 6 bases and J dropped 8 bases, with 16 bases sitting between them.

The V and J genes are TRBV21-1 and TRBJ2-7; the table's D call, TRBD1, has no DNA check behind it. TRBV21-1 is a pseudogene. The CDR3 totals 15 residues. CDR3 sequence (DNA): TGTGCCAGCAGTAAAACAGGGGCCACCGCCTACGAGCAGTACTTC. It translates to CASSKTGATAYEQYF.

The table lists this clone with a few counts. This chain links TRBV4-1 with TRBJ2-3, with a weak D call TRBD1 (6 bases). Trimming cost V 0 bases and J 2 bases, with 9 bases left between them. Germline CDR1 reads MGHRA; CDR2 reads YSYEKL. The length of the CDR3 is 15 residues. CDR3: CASSQEGAITDTQYF. The CDR3 nucleotides read TGCGCCAGCAGCCAAGAGGGGGCCATCACAGATACGCAGTATTTT.

The chain recombines TRBV18 with TRBJ2-5, with 8 bases lining up with TRBD2. This CDR3 contains 17 residues. V was clipped by 0 bases and J by 1 base; unmatched bases: 7. The germline gives CDR1 KGHSH, CDR2 LQKENI. The CDR3 DNA sequence: TGTGCCAGCTCACCACCGAGAGCGGGGGTTCTCCAAGAGACCCAGTACTTC. Translated, it gives CASSPPRAGVLQETQYF.

The chain combines TRBV4-3 with TRBJ2-2, with D possibly being TRBD2 (5 bases). The germline V gene has CDR1 LGHNA and CDR2 YSLEER. The CDR3 extends over 15 amino acids. Trimming left V 0 bases short and J 5 bases short, with 10 bases between. The CDR3, as DNA: TGCGCCAGCAGCCAAGAATCGGGAAAAACCGGGGAGCTGTTTTTT. It codes for CASSQESGKTGELFF.

This clone was observed a single time. The genes are TRBV6-6 and TRBJ1-4; 9 bases are a match to TRBD1. Germline-derived CDR1 and CDR2 are MNHNY and SVGAGI (reference sequence). The CDR3 is 15 amino acids. The junction had 9 bases not matched to a gene; V was cut back by 5 bases and J by 8 bases. This CDR3 is CASSDPGQGREKLFF. For the CDR3, the DNA is TGTGCCAGCAGTGATCCGGGACAGGGACGAGAAAAACTGTTTTTT.

The rearrangement joins TRBV6-4 to TRBJ2-3; D unresolved. The germline gives CDR1 MRHNA, CDR2 SNTAGT. V was trimmed by 5 bases and J by 3 bases, leaving 9 bases between them. This CDR3 has 13 amino acids. This CDR3 reads CASSHQATDTQYF. CDR3 sequence (DNA): TGTGCCAGCAGTCACCAGGCGACAGATACGCAGTATTTT.

The rearrangement uses TRBV4-1 and TRBJ2-3; 12 bases map to TRBD2. Looked up from germline, CDR1 is MGHRA and CDR2 is YSYEKL. V shed 0 bases and J 5 bases; nucleotides not matched to a gene: 3. The length of the CDR3 is 16 residues. The CDR3 loop is CASSQDPTSGRDTQYF. In DNA form, the CDR3 reads TGCGCCAGCAGCCAAGATCCGACTAGCGGGAGAGATACGCAGTATTTT.

J is TRBJ2-7 and V is TRBV4-3; 8 bases align to TRBD1. Germline V lookup: CDR1 LGHNA, CDR2 YSLEER. The CDR3 is made up of 16 amino acids. With V trimmed by 1 base and J by 3 bases, 8 bases remained unmatched. CDR3 residues: CASSQGRDRTGYEQYF. As DNA, the CDR3 is TGCGCCAGCAGCCAAGGGAGGGACAGGACAGGCTACGAGCAGTACTTC.

CDR3 protein: CASSSRGNVYYNEQFF. The CDR3, as DNA: TGTGCCAGCAGTTCCAGGGGGAACGTGTATTACAATGAGCAGTTCTTC. V is TRBV5-4 and J is TRBJ2-1; TRBD1 aligns across 7 bases. Germline trimming cut 5 bases from V and 4 bases from J; bases unmatched to any gene: 12. CDR3 length: 16 amino acids. CDR1 and CDR2 from the germline V gene are SGHNT and YYREEE (reference sequence).

The V gene is TRBV30, the J gene TRBJ1-1; D perhaps matches TRBD1 (5 bases). CDR3 length: 11 amino acids. Germline values: CDR1 GTSNPN, CDR2 SVGIG (reference sequence). The CDR3 protein is CGGTLNTEAFF. CDR3 coding DNA: TGTGGTGGGACTCTGAACACTGAAGCTTTCTTT.

The chain has TRBV5-6 and TRBJ2-5; 13 nucleotides agree with TRBD2. This CDR3 is 16 amino acids long. The V gene's germline CDR1 is SGHDT and CDR2 YYEEEE. J gave up 4 bases and V 0 bases, and 3 bases lay outside the gene matches. In DNA, the CDR3 is TGTGCCAGCAGCTTGGGGACTAGCGGGAGTGGAGAGACCCAGTACTTC. The encoded protein is CASSLGTSGSGETQYF.

V usage is TRBV28 and J usage is TRBJ1-3; 10 nucleotides match TRBD1. The J segment lost 3 bases and the V segment lost 5 bases, leaving 1 base of the junction unmatched. The CDR3 has 14 amino acids. From germline, CDR1 is MDHEN and CDR2 SYDVKM. The CDR3 nucleotides read TGTGCCAGCAGTGGACAGGGGGATGGAAACACCATATATTTT. It encodes CASSGQGDGNTIYF.